The 18 T cell receptor beta chains given below trace back to one sample, sequenced in a study of OX40 agonist ivuxolimab in advanced cancers. The assay was immunoSEQ multiplex PCR, and TCRdb's table has in-frame clones only and misses some. The sample lists around 11,000 clones, 78% occurring once. The source material was CD4+ or CD8+ T cells sorted from blood, sampled in a trial of the OX40 agonist ivuxolimab. Every receptor here comes from an adult with an advanced solid tumor such as melanoma, head and neck, liver or kidney cancer.

As for this clone: A read error may produce the germline difference seen at one junction end. This chain connects TRBV6-1 to TRBJ2-6; D is uncertain. Germline V CDR1 and CDR2: MNHNS, SASEGT. There are 16 residues in the CDR3. The CDR3 region is CAISESFGSGANVLTF. The CDR3 bases are TGTGCCATCAGTGAGTCCTTCGGGTCTGGGGCCAACGTCCTGACTTTC.

This clone appeared once. The genes are TRBV18 and TRBJ2-3; 7 bases fit TRBD1. Germline CDR1 and CDR2: KGHSH and LQKENI. The CDR3 runs to 16 residues. V was clipped by 1 base and J by 5 bases; unmatched bases: 9. The CDR3: CASSPLERGRRDTQYF. CDR3 DNA sequence: TGTGCCAGCTCACCACTAGAAAGGGGGCGAAGAGATACGCAGTATTTT.

The J gene is TRBJ2-3, the V gene TRBV7-8; TRBD2 aligns across 12 bases. Trimming cost V 4 bases and J 3 bases; bases outside gene matches: 2. The CDR3 has 15 amino acids. Germline-derived CDR1 and CDR2 are SGHVS and FQNEAQ. The CDR3 region is CASSSSGGETDTQYF. As DNA, the CDR3 is TGTGCCAGCAGCTCTAGCGGGGGGGAGACAGATACGCAGTATTTT.

The J gene is TRBJ2-1, the V gene TRBV7-3; weak D call: TRBD1 (6 bases). The germline V and J ends were trimmed by 1 base and 2 bases, with 12 bases remaining between them. Per the germline V gene, CDR1 is SGHTA and CDR2 is FQGTGA. The CDR3 covers 16 residues. CDR3 in amino acids: CASSLRGKGAYNEQFF. CDR3 in DNA: TGTGCCAGCAGCTTAAGGGGAAAGGGGGCCTACAATGAGCAGTTCTTC.

This chain connects TRBV5-7 to TRBJ2-3, with D tentatively TRBD1 (5 bases). TRBV5-7 is filed as an ORF, its function uncertain. CDR3 length equals 15 residues. The V end was cut by 3 bases, the J end by 0 bases, with 11 bases between. The CDR3 loop reads CASSSRALSTDTQYF. The CDR3 nucleotides read TGTGCCAGCAGCTCCAGGGCCCTAAGCACAGATACGCAGTATTTT.

This chain connects TRBV6-1 to TRBJ2-1; TRBD2 matches 7 bases. CDR1 is MNHNS and CDR2 is SASEGT in the germline V gene. This CDR3 is built from 14 residues. The J segment lost 4 bases and the V segment lost 3 bases, leaving 3 bases of the junction unmatched. The CDR3 sequence is CASSDLAEYNEQFF. The DNA for the CDR3 is TGTGCCAGCAGTGACCTAGCGGAGTACAATGAGCAGTTCTTC.

CDR3 amino acids: CASSGTYFLAYNEQFF. In nucleotides, the CDR3 is TGTGCCAGCAGTGGGACGTATTTTTTGGCCTACAATGAGCAGTTCTTC. This chain joins TRBV2 and TRBJ2-1; D unresolved. The germline CDR1 and CDR2 sequences are SNHLY and FYNNEI. V lost 4 bases to trimming and J lost 2 bases, with 15 bases between them. The CDR3 runs 16 residues.

V usage is TRBV5-1 and J usage is TRBJ1-5; D gene ambiguous. The CDR3 runs 13 residues. From germline, CDR1 is SGHRS and CDR2 YFSETQ. V was shortened by 0 bases and J by 7 bases, with 8 bases between the two germline ends. The CDR3 reads CASSLGGHQPQHF. DNA of the CDR3: TGCGCCAGCAGCTTGGGAGGGCACCAGCCCCAGCATTTT. The full variable domain, completed using reference TRBV5-1 and TRBJ1-5, is KAGVTQTPRYLIKTRGQQVTLSCSPISGHRSVSWYQQTPGQGLQFLFEYFSETQRNKGNFPGRFSGRQFSNSRSEMNVSTLELGDSALYLCASSLGGHQPQHFGDGTRLSIL.

The V gene is TRBV30, the J gene TRBJ1-6, with D tentatively TRBD1 (6 bases). CDR3 size: 13 residues. The germline gives CDR1 GTSNPN, CDR2 SVGIG (reference sequence). Trimming removed 4 bases from V and 13 bases from J, with 17 bases in between. For the CDR3, the DNA is TGTGCCTGGACGCCGGGACACCGCAGGCCCCTCCACTTT. Its translation is CAWTPGHRRPLHF.

The chain has TRBV7-9 and TRBJ2-3; D gene uncertain. The CDR3 contains 13 residues. Trimming shortened V by 4 bases and J by 0 bases, and 5 bases separated the two germline ends. Germline CDR1 and CDR2: SEHNR and FQNEAQ (reference sequence). This CDR3 is CASSSPSTDTQYF. CDR3 DNA sequence: TGTGCCAGCAGCTCACCTAGCACAGATACGCAGTATTTT.

This chain links TRBV5-1 with TRBJ2-1; perhaps TRBD1 as D (5 bases). CDR3 length equals 15 residues. The germline V gene has CDR1 SGHRS and CDR2 YFSETQ. V lost 5 bases and J lost 0, with 12 bases in between. This CDR3 is CASRQGSSSYNEQFF. In DNA form, the CDR3 reads TGCGCCAGCAGGCAGGGTTCTAGCTCCTACAATGAGCAGTTCTTC.

This clone was counted only a few times. V is TRBV12-5 and J is TRBJ1-1, with 8 bases lining up with TRBD1. The J segment lost 0 bases and the V segment lost 5 bases, leaving 23 bases of the junction unmatched. The CDR3 has 21 amino acids. Germline values: CDR1 LGHNT, CDR2 FRNRAP. CDR3 residues: CASGLLYRDRILGPMNTEAFF. The CDR3 bases are TGTGCTAGTGGTCTGCTATACCGGGACAGGATCTTAGGTCCTATGAACACTGAAGCTTTCTTT.

The V gene is TRBV5-1, the J gene TRBJ1-1; TRBD1 matches at 7 bases. V was clipped by 2 bases and J by 4 bases; unmatched bases: 11. The CDR3 is made up of 16 amino acids. Germline CDR1 is SGHRS and CDR2 is YFSETQ. Here the CDR3 reads CASSFLNRGKGTEAFF. The CDR3, as DNA: TGCGCCAGCAGCTTCTTAAACAGGGGTAAGGGCACTGAAGCTTTCTTT.

The gene calls are TRBV29-1 and TRBJ2-1, with 7 bases lining up with TRBD1. Germline assignment: CDR1 SQVTM and CDR2 ANQGSEA. V lost 6 bases, J lost 7 bases, and 6 bases stayed unmatched. The CDR3 sequence is 12 residues long. Written as DNA, the CDR3 is TGCAGCGTAGCCGGGACAGCAAATGAGCAGTTCTTC. Encoded protein: CSVAGTANEQFF.

V and J are TRBV19 and TRBJ1-4; D remains unclear. The CDR3 length is 14 residues. Germline values: CDR1 LNHDA, CDR2 SQIVND (reference sequence). Trimming shortened V by 4 bases and J by 8 bases, and 14 bases separated the two germline ends. In DNA, the CDR3 is TGTGCCAGTAGTACCGAGGACGTGTACGAAAAACTGTTTTTT. This encodes CASSTEDVYEKLFF.

The V and J genes are TRBV9 and TRBJ2-1; tentatively, D is TRBD2 (7 bases). This CDR3 is 15 amino acids long. Germline V gene data show CDR1 as SGDLS and CDR2 as YYNGEE. V lost 4 bases to trimming and J lost 5 bases, with 16 bases between them. The CDR3 DNA is TGTGCCAGCAGCCATCCTAGGGGGGGCAACAATGAGCAGTTCTTC. Protein product: CASSHPRGGNNEQFF. Full variable domain (outside the CDR3, taken from reference TRBV9 and TRBJ2-1): DSGVTQTPKHLITATGQRVTLRCSPRSGDLSVYWYQQSLDQGLQFLIQYYNGEERAKGNILERFSAQQFPDLHSELNLSSLELGDSALYFCASSHPRGGNNEQFFGPGTRLTVL.

The chain links TRBV27 to TRBJ2-2; D tentatively fits TRBD1 or TRBD2 (5 bases each). The CDR3 has 16 residues. Per germline, CDR1 MNHEY and CDR2 SMNVEV (reference sequence). The V and J ends lost 7 bases and 3 bases respectively, with 18 bases between them. CDR3 sequence reads: CASTLIRDGYTGELFF. DNA of the CDR3: TGTGCCAGCACCCTCATCCGGGACGGTTACACCGGGGAGCTGTTTTTT.

The J gene is TRBJ2-2, the V gene TRBV7-8; 8 nucleotides match TRBD2. J gave up 3 bases and V 0 bases, and 3 bases lay outside the gene matches. Germline V gives CDR1 SGHVS, CDR2 FQNEAQ. CDR3 length: 16 amino acids. Here the CDR3 DNA reads TGTGCCAGCAGCTTAGCGCGGACTAGCTACACCGGGGAGCTGTTTTTT. Its protein product is CASSLARTSYTGELFF.